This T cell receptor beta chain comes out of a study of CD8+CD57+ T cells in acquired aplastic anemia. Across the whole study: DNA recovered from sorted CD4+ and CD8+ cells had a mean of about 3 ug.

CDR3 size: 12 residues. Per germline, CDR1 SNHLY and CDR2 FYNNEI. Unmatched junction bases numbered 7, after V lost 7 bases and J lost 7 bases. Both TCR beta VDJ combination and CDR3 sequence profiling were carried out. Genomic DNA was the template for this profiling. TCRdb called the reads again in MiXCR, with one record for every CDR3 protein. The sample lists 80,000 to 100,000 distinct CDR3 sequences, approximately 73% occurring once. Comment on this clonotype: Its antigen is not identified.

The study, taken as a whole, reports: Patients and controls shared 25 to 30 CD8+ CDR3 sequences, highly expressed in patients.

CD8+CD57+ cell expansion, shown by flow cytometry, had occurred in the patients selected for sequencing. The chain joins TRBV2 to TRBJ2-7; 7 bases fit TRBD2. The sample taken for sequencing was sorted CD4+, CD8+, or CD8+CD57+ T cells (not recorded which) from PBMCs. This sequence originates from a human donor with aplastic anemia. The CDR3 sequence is CASIRQGGEQYF. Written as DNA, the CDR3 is TGTGCCAGCATTCGGCAGGGAGGGGAGCAGTACTTC.